Listed below are T cell receptor beta chains from one sample, sequenced in a study of cytomegalovirus exposure and HLA in healthy donors. TCRdb keeps only in-frame clones here, not all; method: immunoSEQ multiplex PCR. The repertoire holds hundreds of thousands of clones, with roughly 84% as singletons. The sequenced material came from PBMCs. Receptors originate from a man between 18 and 35 years old in good health and CMV-seropositive. Each CDR3 is given with its conserved first and last residue. A D gene is named only where the DNA matches it firmly. Not every row has a clone size; where given, it reads once, few, many or a size class.

cdr3_aa	cdr3_nt	d_call	v_call	clone_size	j_call
CASSLTAQETQYF	TGTGCCAGCAGCTTGACAGCCCAAGAGACCCAGTACTTC	.	TRBV5-4	.	TRBJ2-5
CSVEGQGINEQYF	TGCAGCGTTGAGGGACAGGGTATCAACGAGCAGTACTTC	TRBD1	TRBV29-1	.	TRBJ2-7
CAWGHLVPQHF	TGTGCCTGGGGGCACTTAGTGCCCCAGCATTTT	.	TRBV30	.	TRBJ1-5
CASSLAGQINNEQFF	TGCGCCAGCAGCTTAGCGGGACAGATAAACAATGAGCAGTTCTTC	.	TRBV5-1	once	TRBJ2-1
CATRTENYGYTF	TGTGCCACCAGAACAGAGAACTATGGCTACACCTTC	.	TRBV15	.	TRBJ1-2
CASSPLRAYGYTF	TGTGCCAGCAGCCCCCTTCGGGCCTATGGCTACACCTTC	.	TRBV21-1	.	TRBJ1-2
CAWSVGRGATGELFF	TGTGCCTGGAGTGTGGGTAGGGGGGCCACCGGGGAGCTGTTTTTT	.	TRBV30	.	TRBJ2-2
CASSEELGPPYEQYF	TGCGCCAGCAGTGAGGAGTTGGGTCCTCCCTACGAGCAGTACTTC	.	TRBV10-1	.	TRBJ2-7
CASSYSQGDYEQYF	TGTGCCAGCAGTTACTCGCAAGGGGACTACGAGCAGTACTTC	.	TRBV6-6	.	TRBJ2-7
CASSATGYEQYF	TGTGCCAGCAGTGCGACGGGGTACGAGCAGTACTTC	.	TRBV25-1	.	TRBJ2-7
CASSESPGGAETQYF	TGTGCCAGCAGTGAAAGTCCTGGGGGGGCGGAGACCCAGTACTTC	.	TRBV2	.	TRBJ2-5
CATSGGLAAFVATGELFF	TGTGCCACCAGCGGGGGACTAGCGGCCTTCGTGGCGACCGGGGAGCTGTTTTTT	TRBD2	TRBV15	.	TRBJ2-2
CASSLGLAGTGEAFF	TGCGCCAGCAGCTTGGGCCTCGCCGGGACAGGTGAAGCTTTCTTT	TRBD1	TRBV5-1	once	TRBJ1-1
CASSATGFDGYTF	TGTGCCAGCAGCGCGACAGGTTTTGATGGCTACACCTTC	.	TRBV7-9	.	TRBJ1-2
CASSLQASGSYEQYF	TGTGCCAGCAGTTTACAGGCTAGCGGGAGCTACGAGCAGTACTTC	TRBD2	TRBV27	.	TRBJ2-7
CSVGGSSSIAYEQYF	TGCAGCGTTGGGGGATCTAGCTCTATTGCCTACGAGCAGTACTTC	.	TRBV29-1	.	TRBJ2-7
CASSIPPRYEQYF	TGTGCCAGCAGCATCCCACCCCGATACGAGCAGTACTTC	.	TRBV5-6	.	TRBJ2-7